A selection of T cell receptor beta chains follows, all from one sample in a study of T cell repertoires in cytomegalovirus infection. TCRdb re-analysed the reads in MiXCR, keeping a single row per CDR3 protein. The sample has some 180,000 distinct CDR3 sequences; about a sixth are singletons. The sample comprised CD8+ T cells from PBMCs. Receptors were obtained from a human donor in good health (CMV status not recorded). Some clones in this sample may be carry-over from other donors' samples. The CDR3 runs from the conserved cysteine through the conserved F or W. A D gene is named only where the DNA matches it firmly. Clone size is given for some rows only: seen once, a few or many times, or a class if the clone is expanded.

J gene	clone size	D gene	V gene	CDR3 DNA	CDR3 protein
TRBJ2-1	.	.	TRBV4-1	TGCGCCAGCAGCCAAGATCTTTTTGTCAGCCCCTACAATGAGCAGTTCTTC	CASSQDLFVSPYNEQFF
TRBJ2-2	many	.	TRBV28	TGTGCCAGCAGTACCACCCCTAGGAACAGCGCGAACACCGGGGAGCTGTTTTTT	CASSTTPRNSANTGELFF
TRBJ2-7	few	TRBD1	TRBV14	TGTGCCAGCAGCTCCCGGGACAGCAGATCCTACGAGCAGTACTTC	CASSSRDSRSYEQYF
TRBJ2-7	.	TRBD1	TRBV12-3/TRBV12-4	TGTGCCAGCAGAGCGGGACAGGGGGCCTTCTACGAGCAGTACTTC	CASRAGQGAFYEQYF
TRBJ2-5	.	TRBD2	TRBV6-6	TGTGCCAGCAGTCCGTCTAGCGGGGGGCTCCAAGAGACCCAGTACTTC	CASSPSSGGLQETQYF
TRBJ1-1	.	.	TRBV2	TGTGCCAGCACCTCGGGAGGGGGTCACGCTGAAGCTTTCTTT	CASTSGGGHAEAFF
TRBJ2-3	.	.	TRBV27	TGTGCCAGCACTCGTCGGGGGCGAACAGATACGCAGTATTTT	CASTRRGRTDTQYF
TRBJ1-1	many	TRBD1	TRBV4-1	TGCGCCAGCAGCCAAGAGGGACAGAGAGAAGCTTTCTTT	CASSQEGQREAFF
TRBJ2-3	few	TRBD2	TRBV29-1	TGCAGCGTTAGCGGTTTAGCGGGGTGGGCTAGCACAGATACGCAGTATTTT	CSVSGLAGWASTDTQYF
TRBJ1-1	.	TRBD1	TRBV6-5	TGTGCCAGCAGCATCGACAGGGGCACTGAAGCTTTCTTT	CASSIDRGTEAFF
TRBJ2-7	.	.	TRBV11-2	TGTGCCAGCAGCGCAGGGGCAGGGTCCTACGAGCAGTACTTC	CASSAGAGSYEQYF
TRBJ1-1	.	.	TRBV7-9	TGTGCCGGCGGTGTGAACACTGAAGCTTTCTTT	CAGGVNTEAFF
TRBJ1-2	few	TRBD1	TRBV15	TGTGCCACCAGCAGAGATCCAGGGGGCGCTTATGGCTACACCTTC	CATSRDPGGAYGYTF
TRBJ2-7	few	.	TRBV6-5	TGTGCCAGCAGCCATTCGGGGAATCTCTACGAGCAGTACTTC	CASSHSGNLYEQYF
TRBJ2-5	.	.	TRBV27	TGTGCCAGCAGTTTACTGGGTAACCAAGAGACCCAGTACTTC	CASSLLGNQETQYF
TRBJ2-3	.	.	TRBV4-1	TGCGCCAGCAGCCAAGGGTCGGGGCCAGATACGCAGTATTTT	CASSQGSGPDTQYF
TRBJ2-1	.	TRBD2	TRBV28	TGTGCCAGCACTAAAGCGGGGGAGTTCAATGAGCAGTTCTTC	CASTKAGEFNEQFF